A selection of T cell receptor beta chains follows, all from one sample in a study of CD8+ T cells in alopecia areata. Sequenced by immunoSEQ multiplex PCR; TCRdb stores in-frame clones only, minus some. The table has fewer than 250,000 clones, 55% to 70% seen once. The sample was CD4+ T cells sorted from blood, taken at week 4, from a patient treated with tofacitinib. The receptor set was obtained from a human donor with alopecia areata. Both conserved end residues are part of each CDR3. Each record gives: J gene, clone size, D gene, V gene, CDR3 DNA, CDR3 protein. D genes are given only for firm matches. Clone size is not always given. Where it is, it says once, few, many or a class for expanded clones.

>TRBJ2-3|few|NA|TRBV29-1
TGCAGCGTTGTCCCGGGACTCCACACAGATACGCAGTATTTT
CSVVPGLHTDTQYF
>TRBJ2-2|NA|TRBD1|TRBV2
TGTGCCAGCAGTGCCTCAGCCGGGACAGGGAGAAACACCGGGGAGCTGTTTTTT
CASSASAGTGRNTGELFF
>TRBJ2-2|NA|NA|TRBV6-5
TGTGCCAGCAGGGCCCTTGGCGGGGAGCTGTTTTTT
CASRALGGELFF
>TRBJ2-7|NA|NA|TRBV11-2
TGTGCCAGCAGCTTAGCTAGGGGGAGCTCCTACGAGCAGTACTTC
CASSLARGSSYEQYF
>TRBJ2-6|few|NA|TRBV30
TGTGCCTGGGCTATTCCGGGGTCAGGGGCCAACGTCCTGACTTTC
CAWAIPGSGANVLTF
>TRBJ1-2|NA|NA|TRBV2
TGTGCCAGCAGTGTGGAGGCAGGGGATCCCTATGGCTACACCTTC
CASSVEAGDPYGYTF
>TRBJ2-1|NA|NA|TRBV9
TGTGCCAGCAGCGGGTGGACCCGGCAGGGTGAGCAGTTCTTC
CASSGWTRQGEQFF
>TRBJ2-7|NA|NA|TRBV30
TGTGCCTGGAGTAAGGGGGTGGGCGAGCAGTACTTC
CAWSKGVGEQYF
>TRBJ2-5|few|NA|TRBV5-6
TGTGCCAGCAGCCCGATAGACGGGGGAAGGCAAGAGACCCAGTACTTC
CASSPIDGGRQETQYF
>TRBJ1-2|NA|NA|TRBV27
TGTGCCAGCAGTCGATCTACCCCGGACAGCGCTTATGGCTACACCTTC
CASSRSTPDSAYGYTF
>TRBJ2-5|NA|NA|TRBV5-1
TGCGCCAGCAGCTTGTGGTACACTCAAGAGACCCAGTACTTC
CASSLWYTQETQYF
>TRBJ2-1|few|NA|TRBV19
TGTGCCAGTAGTATTGGCGGGAACAATGAGCAGTTCTTC
CASSIGGNNEQFF
>TRBJ1-1|NA|NA|TRBV29-1
TGCAGCGTTGAAAGGACGAATGCTGAAGCTTTCTTT
CSVERTNAEAFF
>TRBJ1-2|NA|NA|TRBV5-6
TGTGCCAGCAGCTCCGGGTTTGGCTACACCTTC
CASSSGFGYTF
>TRBJ2-7|NA|NA|TRBV5-1
TGCGCCAGCAGCGGGCAGGCGACGTACGAGCAGTACTTC
CASSGQATYEQYF
>TRBJ2-1|NA|TRBD2|TRBV7-9
TGTGCCAGCAGCTTAGGCGGAGCGGGAGTCGGCAATGAGCAGTTCTTC
CASSLGGAGVGNEQFF
>TRBJ1-2|NA|TRBD1|TRBV6-5
TGTGCCAGCAGTTCCACAGGGGCCTATGGCTACACCTTC
CASSSTGAYGYTF
>TRBJ2-5|NA|TRBD2|TRBV11-1
TGTGCCAGCAGCCTCGGGACTAGCGGCGGCGCGGAGACCCAGTACTTC
CASSLGTSGGAETQYF
>TRBJ2-2|few|TRBD2|TRBV30
TGTGCCTCACAGGGGACTAGCGGGACCGGGGAGCTGTTTTTT
CASQGTSGTGELFF
>TRBJ1-2|NA|TRBD1|TRBV30
TGTGCCTGGACCTTCTTGGGGACAGGGGAAGGCTACACCTTC
CAWTFLGTGEGYTF
>TRBJ2-1|NA|TRBD2|TRBV19
TGTGCCAGTAGTTTGGGACTAGCGGGCTCCGCATCCTACAATGAGCAGTTCTTC
CASSLGLAGSASYNEQFF
>TRBJ1-4|NA|TRBD1|TRBV5-1
TGCGCCAGCAGCGTTCTGACAGGGACTAATGAAAAACTGTTTTTT
CASSVLTGTNEKLFF
>TRBJ2-3|NA|NA|TRBV29-1
TGCAGCGTTGCCATTTCAGGCACAGATACGCAGTATTTT
CSVAISGTDTQYF
>TRBJ2-5|NA|TRBD2|TRBV15
TGTGCCACCAGCAGAGCGGGAGGGGGGCGTGAGACCCAGTACTTC
CATSRAGGGRETQYF
>TRBJ2-2|NA|NA|TRBV6-5
TGTGCCAGCAGTTTCAGGGTGGTGAACACCGGGGAGCTGTTTTTT
CASSFRVVNTGELFF
>TRBJ2-7|few|NA|TRBV28
TGTGCCAGCAGTTTGGACAGAGCCTACGAGCAGTACTTC
CASSLDRAYEQYF
>TRBJ1-2|NA|TRBD1|TRBV2
TGTGCCAGCAGCGGGGTCCCGGGACAGGGCGTTGGCTACACCTTC
CASSGVPGQGVGYTF
>TRBJ2-7|NA|TRBD2|TRBV29-1
TGCAGCGTTGCCGCTAGCGGAGCCTCCTACGAGCAGTACTTC
CSVAASGASYEQYF
>TRBJ2-6|NA|TRBD1|TRBV29-1
TGCAGCGTTAAAACAGGGGGCTCTGGGGCCAACGTCCTGACTTTC
CSVKTGGSGANVLTF
>TRBJ2-7|NA|TRBD2|TRBV4-3
TGCGCCAGCAGCCGGGGACTAGCGGACTCCTACGAGCAGTACTTC
CASSRGLADSYEQYF
>TRBJ1-5|NA|TRBD1|TRBV23-1
TGCGCCAGCAGTCACTCCGGACAGGGTCGGTTGATAGTGAGCAATCAGCCCCAGCATTTT
CASSHSGQGRLIVSNQPQHF
>TRBJ2-1|NA|NA|TRBV29-1
TGCAGCGTTGACCTCCCTCATTACAATGAGCAGTTCTTC
CSVDLPHYNEQFF
>TRBJ2-1|NA|NA|TRBV5-1
TGCGCCAGCAGCTTGGTGGCAGACGCAAGCTCCTACAATGAGCAGTTCTTC
CASSLVADASSYNEQFF
>TRBJ1-1|NA|NA|TRBV2
TGTGCCAGCAGTGCCGGGGTCATGAACACTGAAGCTTTCTTT
CASSAGVMNTEAFF
>TRBJ2-2|NA|NA|TRBV29-1
TGCAGCGTGGGGGGCACCGGGGAGCTGTTTTTT
CSVGGTGELFF
>TRBJ2-2|NA|NA|TRBV5-1
TGCGCCAGCAGCCGGAACACCGGGGAGCTGTTTTTT
CASSRNTGELFF
>TRBJ2-3|NA|NA|TRBV5-8
TGTGCCAGCAGCGATTTGTTGATCACAGATACGCAGTATTTT
CASSDLLITDTQYF
>TRBJ1-1|few|NA|TRBV29-1
TGCAGCGTCGCCACAGCCCAAGTCGGCACTGAAGCTTTCTTT
CSVATAQVGTEAFF
>TRBJ1-2|NA|NA|TRBV7-2
TGTGCCAGCAGCTGGGGCCTTGGGTATGGCTACACCTTC
CASSWGLGYGYTF
>TRBJ1-4|few|NA|TRBV7-9
TGTGCCAGCAGCTTACGGGCAGGGGCTGAAAAACTGTTTTTT
CASSLRAGAEKLFF
>TRBJ1-4|few|NA|TRBV2
TGTGCCAGCAGTGATACCACTTCGGGAAAACTGTTTTTT
CASSDTTSGKLFF
>TRBJ2-7|NA|NA|TRBV7-2
TGTGCCAGCAGCTGGGGGACCTCCTACGAGCAGTACTTC
CASSWGTSYEQYF
>TRBJ2-7|NA|NA|TRBV15
TGTGCCACCAGCGTAACAGGGCCCTCCTACGAGCAGTACTTC
CATSVTGPSYEQYF
>TRBJ2-5|NA|NA|TRBV7-3
TGTGCCAGCAGCTTAAGGGGAGGCGGGGTAGAGACCCAGTACTTC
CASSLRGGGVETQYF
>TRBJ1-1|NA|NA|TRBV5-1
TGCGCCAGCGGGCATTGGGGTGACACTGAAGCTTTCTTT
CASGHWGDTEAFF
>TRBJ2-5|NA|TRBD2|TRBV28
TGTGCCAGCAGTTTATCAGCGGGAGTGAGAAAGACCCAGTACTTC
CASSLSAGVRKTQYF
>TRBJ2-7|NA|NA|TRBV29-1
TGCAGCGTTGAGTTGCCCGGACCCTACGAGCAGTACTTC
CSVELPGPYEQYF
>TRBJ1-2|NA|TRBD1|TRBV7-2
TGTGCCAGCAGCTCCCAGGGGGGTAGCTATGGCTACACCTTC
CASSSQGGSYGYTF
>TRBJ2-1|NA|NA|TRBV19
TGTGCCAGTAGACTCCTAAATGAGCAGTTCTTC
CASRLLNEQFF
>TRBJ2-6|NA|NA|TRBV10-3
TGTGCCATCAGTGGGGCCAACGTCCTGACTTTC
CAISGANVLTF
>TRBJ2-7|NA|NA|TRBV29-1
TGCAGCGTGGGGGGAGCCTACGAGCAGTACTTC
CSVGGAYEQYF
>TRBJ1-2|NA|NA|TRBV4-3
TGCGCCAGCAGCCAGGACAGTCGGGCCAATGGCTACACCTTC
CASSQDSRANGYTF
>TRBJ2-3|few|NA|TRBV30
TGTGCCTGGGGGTCCAGCACAGATACGCAGTATTTT
CAWGSSTDTQYF
>TRBJ1-5|NA|NA|TRBV28
TGTGCCAGCAGTCCGGGACGACTCATCCAGCATTTT
CASSPGRLIQHF